Presented here are 31 T cell receptor beta chains from one specimen sequenced in a study of early T cells in non-severe SARS-CoV-2 infection. TCRdb used MiXCR to reprocess the 5' RACE reads, holding one entry per CDR3 protein. The sample lists about 64,000 distinct CDR3 sequences, 20% seen once, with approximately 15% in the top ten. This material consisted of whole blood, taken at baseline. These receptors all stem from an adult who was a healthcare worker with PCR-confirmed SARS-CoV-2 infection or an uninfected control (not recorded which).

This chain joins TRBV6-2 or TRBV6-3 and TRBJ1-6; no definite D call. The V gene's germline CDR1 is MNHEY and CDR2 SVGEGT. The CDR3 sequence is 19 residues long. V was trimmed by 8 bases and J by 0 bases, leaving 23 bases between them. For the CDR3, the DNA is TGTGCCAGCTCCACCTTGTTCGACTACCTCAGCTCCTATAATTCACCCCTCCACTTT. Translation: CASSTLFDYLSSYNSPLHF.

The sample holds many counts of this clonotype. The gene calls are TRBV7-3 and TRBJ2-4; D is undetermined. The CDR3 is 16 amino acids. V was clipped by 5 bases and J by 6 bases, with 20 bases between them. Germline V gene sequence: CDR1 SGHTA, CDR2 FQGTGA. The CDR3 region has the DNA TGTGCCAGCAGCGCTGGTTCCACCAGGTCGGGAAACATTCAGTACTTC. It codes for CASSAGSTRSGNIQYF. Full variable domain (outside the CDR3, taken from reference TRBV7-3 and TRBJ2-4): GAGVSQTPSNKVTEKGKYVELRCDPISGHTALYWYRQSLGQGPEFLIYFQGTGAADDSGLPNDRFFAVRPEGSVSTLKIQRTERGDSAVYLCASSAGSTRSGNIQYFGAGTRLSVL.

The chain has TRBV20-1 and TRBJ2-3; D is uncertain. CDR1 is DFQATT and CDR2 is SNEGSKA in the germline V gene (reference sequence). Trimming stripped 0 bases from V and 2 bases from J, with 9 bases between. The CDR3 totals 14 residues. The CDR3 DNA is TGCAGTGCTAGAGATAGGCTCACCACAGATACGCAGTATTTT. Translated, it gives CSARDRLTTDTQYF.

This clonotype is a singleton in its sample. The chain is built from TRBV6-5 and TRBJ1-6, with TRBD1 identical over 10 bases. There are 16 residues in the CDR3. Trimming took 7 bases from V and 5 from J; bases not matched to a gene: 8. Germline V CDR1 and CDR2: MNHEY, SVGAGI. CDR3 sequence (DNA): TGTGCCAGCAAGCAGGAGGGGACAGGGGATAATTCACCCCTCCACTTT. This sequence encodes CASKQEGTGDNSPLHF.

The chain joins TRBV2 to TRBJ2-3, with D possibly TRBD2 on 6 matching bases. The germline V gene has CDR1 SNHLY and CDR2 FYNNEI. CDR3 length: 14 amino acids. V lost 8 bases to trimming and J lost 4 bases, with 16 bases between them. This CDR3 is CASPSEPSADTQYF. DNA for the CDR3: TGTGCCAGCCCATCGGAACCTAGCGCAGATACGCAGTATTTT.

V usage is TRBV6-1 and J usage is TRBJ2-3, with 12 bases aligning to TRBD2. The CDR3 consists of 16 residues. In germline, CDR1 is MNHNS, CDR2 SASEGT. Unmatched junction bases numbered 10, after V lost 4 bases and J lost 8 bases. The CDR3: CASSASSGGEGRTQYF. In DNA, the CDR3 is TGTGCCAGCAGTGCGTCTAGCGGGGGGGAGGGGCGTACGCAGTATTTT.

The chain couples TRBV5-4 to TRBJ2-5; 9 nucleotides match TRBD1. The CDR3 consists of 14 residues. Unmatched junction bases numbered 1, after V lost 3 bases and J lost 1 base. CDR1 is SGHNT, CDR2 YYREEE, per germline (reference sequence). Here the CDR3 reads CASSSTGGQETQYF. CDR3 DNA sequence: TGTGCCAGCAGCTCGACAGGGGGCCAAGAGACCCAGTACTTC. Full variable domain (missing parts from reference TRBV5-4 and TRBJ2-5): ETGVTQSPTHLIKTRGQQVTLRCSSQSGHNTVSWYQQALGQGPQFIFQYYREEENGRGNFPPRFSGLQFPNYSSELNVNALELDDSALYLCASSSTGGQETQYFGPGTRLLVL.

There are many counts of this clonotype. This chain uses TRBV6-2 or TRBV6-3 with TRBJ1-6, with TRBD1 identical over 8 bases. Germline CDR1 MNHEY, CDR2 SVGEGT. The CDR3 is 15 amino acids. J lost 8 bases, V lost 6 bases, and 9 bases had no gene match. CDR3 DNA sequence: TGTGCCAGCAGCAATACAGGGGGTGGCCATTCACCCCTCCACTTT. Protein sequence: CASSNTGGGHSPLHF.

V is TRBV7-3 and J is TRBJ2-1, with unresolved D. This CDR3 has 13 residues. The V end was cut by 4 bases, the J end by 4 bases, with 8 bases between. Germline-derived CDR1 and CDR2 are SGHTA and FQGTGA. DNA for the CDR3: TGTGCCAGCAGCTCCTCATTTTACAATGAGCAGTTCTTC. It translates to CASSSSFYNEQFF.

The rearrangement uses TRBV5-1 and TRBJ2-7; D unresolved. This CDR3 comprises 15 residues. Per germline, CDR1 SGHRS and CDR2 YFSETQ. V lost 4 bases to trimming and J lost 2 bases, with 16 bases between them. The CDR3 spells CASSLYFDLAYEQYF. The CDR3 DNA follows: TGCGCCAGCAGCCTCTATTTTGATCTAGCCTACGAGCAGTACTTC.

This clonotype was seen ten or more times. The chain combines TRBV7-9 with TRBJ2-3, with 8 nucleotides matching TRBD1. The germline CDR1 and CDR2 sequences are SEHNR and FQNEAQ (reference sequence). V shed 2 bases, J shed 4 bases, and the junction held 11 bases outside the gene matches. The CDR3 is 17 amino acids. This CDR3 reads CASSLLEMAGGSDTQYF. CDR3 sequence (DNA): TGTGCCAGCAGCTTACTGGAGATGGCAGGGGGCTCAGATACGCAGTATTTT.

This clonotype was detected only once. The genes are TRBV7-9 and TRBJ1-2, with 8 bases aligning to TRBD1. The CDR3 has 12 residues. CDR1 SEHNR and CDR2 FQNEAQ come from the germline V gene (reference sequence). Trimming took 4 bases from V and 8 from J; bases not matched to a gene: 3. CDR3 protein: CASSSGQGGYTF. CDR3 DNA sequence: TGTGCCAGCAGCTCCGGACAGGGCGGCTACACCTTC.

V is TRBV7-9 and J is TRBJ2-3, with no clear D. Per germline, CDR1 SEHNR and CDR2 FQNEAQ (reference sequence). This CDR3 has 13 residues. V lost 2 bases, J lost 8 bases, and 11 bases lay in between. The CDR3 bases are TGTGCCAGCAGCTTACCTAACCTTGGTACGCAGTATTTT. Its protein product is CASSLPNLGTQYF.

This clonotype was observed a handful of times. The chain employs TRBV11-3 and TRBJ1-1; TRBD1 might be the D (5 bases). V was shortened by 0 bases and J by 5 bases, with 7 bases between the two germline ends. Germline V CDR1 and CDR2: SGHNT, YENEEA. This CDR3 region has 13 residues. Written as DNA, the CDR3 is TGTGCCAGCAGCTTAGACAGGGAAACTGAAGCTTTCTTT. It codes for CASSLDRETEAFF.

The chain uses TRBV7-8 and TRBJ2-5; D not resolved. Germline V gene sequence: CDR1 SGHVS, CDR2 FQNEAQ. Trimming left V 1 base short and J 4 bases short, with 7 bases between. The CDR3 consists of 13 residues. CDR3 DNA sequence: TGTGCCAGCAGCTTAGATAGGGTAGAGACCCAGTACTTC. This codes for CASSLDRVETQYF.

Ten or more counts support this clonotype. V is TRBV7-9 and J is TRBJ2-3; no definite D call. This CDR3 is built from 11 residues. CDR1 and CDR2 from the germline V gene are SEHNR and FQNEAQ (reference sequence). V shed 2 bases and J shed 6 bases, with 3 bases lying between them. This CDR3 is CASSLTDTQYF. CDR3 nucleotides: TGTGCCAGCAGCTTAACTGATACGCAGTATTTT. Drawing the rest from reference TRBV7-9 and TRBJ2-3, the complete variable domain is DTGVSQNPRHKITKRGQNVTFRCDPISEHNRLYWYRQTLGQGPEFLTYFQNEAQLEKSRLLSDRFSAERPKGSFSTLEIQRTEQGDSAMYLCASSLTDTQYFGPGTRLTVL.

V usage is TRBV29-1 and J usage is TRBJ1-2; D unclear. The length of the CDR3 is 11 residues. The V and J ends lost 3 bases and 6 bases respectively, with 8 bases between them. Germline V gives CDR1 SQVTM, CDR2 ANQGSEA. The CDR3, as DNA: TGCAGCGTTGATTCCAAGGATGGCTACACCTTC. It specifies CSVDSKDGYTF.

The chain uses TRBV7-9 and TRBJ2-4; D possibly matches TRBD1 or TRBD2 (5 bases each). CDR3 size: 14 residues. V lost 1 base and J 5 bases, leaving 9 bases between the germline ends. Per the germline V gene, CDR1 is SEHNR and CDR2 is FQNEAQ (reference sequence). CDR3 in amino acids: CASSLVGVQNIQYF. CDR3 in DNA: TGTGCCAGCAGCTTAGTGGGGGTCCAAAACATTCAGTACTTC.

V is TRBV7-2 and J is TRBJ2-2, with TRBD1 matching over 7 bases. With V trimmed by 5 bases and J by 7 bases, 7 bases remained unmatched. The CDR3 sequence is 14 residues long. The germline gives CDR1 SGHTA, CDR2 FQGNSA. The CDR3 sequence is CASSRDRSGGELFF. CDR3 DNA sequence: TGTGCCAGCAGCCGGGACAGATCCGGCGGGGAGCTGTTTTTT.

This clonotype appeared a single time. The rearrangement links TRBV7-9 to TRBJ2-3, with a possible D match to TRBD2 (7 bases). Trimming took off 6 bases at V and 4 bases at J, with 20 bases between the two ends. Germline V CDR1 and CDR2: SEHNR, FQNEAQ (reference sequence). This CDR3 spans 16 amino acids. CDR3 nucleotide sequence: TGTGCCAGCAGTCCCCCCCGGGGGGCAAGTCCAGATACGCAGTATTTT. It encodes CASSPPRGASPDTQYF. The full variable domain, with the rest looked up from reference TRBV7-9 and TRBJ2-3, is DTGVSQNPRHKITKRGQNVTFRCDPISEHNRLYWYRQTLGQGPEFLTYFQNEAQLEKSRLLSDRFSAERPKGSFSTLEIQRTEQGDSAMYLCASSPPRGASPDTQYFGPGTRLTVL.

The chain carries TRBV11-2 and TRBJ2-1, with D perhaps TRBD1 (5 bases). Trimming shortened V by 7 bases and J by 10 bases, and 11 bases separated the two germline ends. The germline V gene encodes CDR1 SGHAT and CDR2 FQNNGV. The CDR3 covers 11 residues. The DNA for the CDR3 is TGTGCCAGCACTCTAGGGGTAGAGCAGTTCTTC. The encoded protein is CASTLGVEQFF. Complete variable domain (other parts from reference TRBV11-2 and TRBJ2-1): EAGVAQSPRYKIIEKRQSVAFWCNPISGHATLYWYQQILGQGPKLLIQFQNNGVVDDSQLPKDRFSAERLKGVDSTLKIQPAKLEDSAVYLCASTLGVEQFFGPGTRLTVL.

This sequence joins TRBV20-1 and TRBJ1-3, with 7 nucleotides matching TRBD1. J gave up 6 bases and V 3 bases, and 14 bases lay outside the gene matches. Germline CDR1 and CDR2: DFQATT and SNEGSKA (reference sequence). This CDR3 contains 16 residues. CDR3 DNA: TGCAGTGCTAGTCTACACAGGGGTTCCCCTGAAAACACCATATATTTT. This sequence encodes CSASLHRGSPENTIYF.

This chain uses TRBV7-8 with TRBJ2-2; unclear D gene. V lost 5 bases and J lost 3, with 10 bases in between. CDR1 and CDR2 (germline): SGHVS, FQNEAQ. The length of the CDR3 is 14 residues. CDR3 residues: CASSPTAYTGELFF. CDR3 in DNA: TGTGCCAGCAGCCCTACGGCATACACCGGGGAGCTGTTTTTT.

This clonotype was counted only a few times. The gene calls are TRBV29-1 and TRBJ1-6, with a weak D call TRBD1 (6 bases). V was pared by 5 bases and J by 7 bases, with 15 bases between. The CDR3 runs 14 residues. Germline V gene lookup returns CDR1 SQVTM and CDR2 ANQGSEA. CDR3 DNA sequence: TGCAGCGTTCTTCTCAGGGGAAGCAATTCACCCCTCCACTTT. Translation gives CSVLLRGSNSPLHF.

The J gene is TRBJ2-7, the V gene TRBV29-1; D perhaps matches TRBD1 (6 bases). This CDR3 contains 14 residues. Germline lookup yields CDR1 SQVTM and CDR2 ANQGSEA. V was cut by 1 base and J by 5 bases, with 15 bases left in between. The CDR3 DNA sequence: TGCAGCGTTGAAGTACCCAGGGGCGGGCACGAGCAGTACTTC. This gives the protein CSVEVPRGGHEQYF.

For the CDR3, the DNA is TGTGCCAGCAGCGCCCAGCCTTCACACGAGCAGTACTTC. Encoded protein: CASSAQPSHEQYF. J is TRBJ2-7 and V is TRBV7-9; no clear D. This CDR3 is 13 amino acids long. V was cut by 5 bases and J by 5 bases, with 13 bases left in between. The germline CDR1 and CDR2 sequences are SEHNR and FQNEAQ (reference sequence). Drawing the rest from reference TRBV7-9 and TRBJ2-7, the complete variable domain is DTGVSQNPRHKITKRGQNVTFRCDPISEHNRLYWYRQTLGQGPEFLTYFQNEAQLEKSRLLSDRFSAERPKGSFSTLEIQRTEQGDSAMYLCASSAQPSHEQYFGPGTRLTVT.

The sample holds a few counts of this clonotype. The rearrangement links TRBV9 to TRBJ1-3; D remains unclear. The CDR3 consists of 15 residues. With 3 bases removed from V and 1 base from J, the gap between germline ends came to 11 bases. From germline, CDR1 is SGDLS and CDR2 YYNGEE. CDR3 DNA: TGTGCCAGCAGCGATGAAGTCTTTTCTGGAAACACCATATATTTT. This translates into CASSDEVFSGNTIYF. Supplemented by reference TRBV9 and TRBJ1-3, the full variable domain reads DSGVTQTPKHLITATGQRVTLRCSPRSGDLSVYWYQQSLDQGLQFLIQYYNGEERAKGNILERFSAQQFPDLHSELNLSSLELGDSALYFCASSDEVFSGNTIYFGEGSWLTVV.

This clonotype was seen at least ten times. The V gene is TRBV7-9, the J gene TRBJ2-3; D is unresolved. V dropped 4 bases and J dropped 2 bases, with 7 bases sitting between them. The CDR3 is made up of 13 amino acids. The germline CDR1 and CDR2 sequences are SEHNR and FQNEAQ (reference sequence). The CDR3 spells CASSSALTDTQYF. The CDR3 DNA reads as TGTGCCAGCAGCTCAGCACTCACAGATACGCAGTATTTT.

This clonotype was recorded many times. The chain links TRBV10-2 to TRBJ1-1; D is unresolved. The CDR3 is made up of 11 amino acids. Germline loops: CDR1 WSHSY, CDR2 SAAADI. Trimming cost V 7 bases and J 3 bases, with 6 bases left between them. CDR3 nucleotide sequence: TGCGCCAGCAAGTGGGACACTGAAGCTTTCTTT. This sequence encodes CASKWDTEAFF.

The chain carries TRBV5-1 and TRBJ1-1, with unresolved D. Trimming took off 6 bases at V and 4 bases at J, with 16 bases between the two ends. Germline V gene data show CDR1 as SGHRS and CDR2 as YFSETQ. The CDR3 runs to 14 residues. DNA of the CDR3: TGCGCCAGCAAGTTCACCTTGGTTGGCACTGAAGCTTTCTTT. It specifies CASKFTLVGTEAFF.

V and J are TRBV30 and TRBJ1-2; D ambiguous. The CDR3 is 15 residues long. V gave up 3 bases and J gave up 3 bases, with 17 bases separating them. CDR1 and CDR2 (germline): GTSNPN, SVGIG (reference sequence). In DNA form, the CDR3 reads TGTGCCTGGAGCGTGATGGGCAGCACCTACTATGGCTACACCTTC. Amino acid sequence: CAWSVMGSTYYGYTF.